A single sample is the source of the 16 T cell receptor beta chains below, sequenced in a study of CD8+CD57+ T cells in acquired aplastic anemia. Researchers used genomic DNA as the template to profile TCR beta VDJ and CDR3. Via MiXCR, TCRdb re-called the reads, giving one row per CDR3 protein. The table has some 150,000 distinct CDR3 sequences, 41% seen once. The specimen was sorted CD4+, CD8+, or CD8+CD57+ T cells (not recorded which) from PBMCs. The source is a human donor in good health, serving as a control.

This clonotype was found many times. The chain uses TRBV9 and TRBJ2-5; the match to TRBD2 covers 8 bases. The CDR3 is made up of 15 amino acids. Trimming took 0 bases from V and 4 from J; bases not matched to a gene: 5. Germline V lookup: CDR1 SGDLS, CDR2 YYNGEE. The CDR3 sequence: CASSVAGGLRETQYF. The DNA for the CDR3 is TGTGCCAGCAGCGTAGCGGGGGGGCTGAGAGAGACCCAGTACTTC.

This clonotype appeared a single time. Just one base apart from a much larger clone, this may be a read error. This chain uses TRBV7-9 with TRBJ2-1; 11 bases align to TRBD2. V gave up 3 bases and J gave up 7 bases; unmatched junction bases: 5. The CDR3 contains 15 residues. Germline V gene sequence: CDR1 SEHNR, CDR2 FQNEAQ (reference sequence). The chain's CDR3 is CASSFGLAGGNEQFF. The CDR3 DNA reads TGTGCCAGCAGCTTCGGGCTAGCGGGAGGTAATGAGCAGTTCTTC.

About this clonotype itself: This clone may be a read error of a much larger clone one base away. The V gene is TRBV20-1, the J gene TRBJ2-3; tentatively, D is TRBD2 (5 bases). Germline V lookup: CDR1 DFQATT, CDR2 SNEGSKA (reference sequence). The CDR3 consists of 14 residues. CDR3 bases: TGCAGTACTAGAGCGCCACAGAGCCAGTATACGCAGTATTTT. Protein: CSTRAPQSQYTQYF.

This clonotype was picked up one time. The chain is built from TRBV24-1 and TRBJ2-1, with 8 positions matching TRBD1. Unmatched junction bases numbered 2, after V lost 6 bases and J lost 2 bases. CDR1 KGHDR and CDR2 SFDVKD come from the germline V gene. The CDR3 is 14 amino acids. The chain's CDR3 is CATSPTGAYNEQFF. As DNA, the CDR3 is TGTGCCACCAGTCCGACAGGGGCCTACAATGAGCAGTTCTTC.

Remarks on this clonotype: Since the CDR3 does not end with the conserved phenylalanine or tryptophan, this likely comes from a read error. The chain has TRBV12-3 or TRBV12-4 and TRBJ2-2; 8 bases are a match to TRBD1. The CDR3 spans 16 residues. Germline trimming cut 6 bases from V and 5 bases from J; bases unmatched to any gene: 11. The CDR3 DNA reads as TGTGCCAGCAGCCAATCAGGGGGCCGAAAGACCGGGGAGCTGTTTCTT. It specifies CASSQSGGRKTGELFL.

This clonotype has a count of ten or more. The gene calls are TRBV15 and TRBJ2-1, with 12 positions matching TRBD2. Per germline, CDR1 LNHNV and CDR2 YYDKDF (reference sequence). V gave up 2 bases and J gave up 6 bases; unmatched junction bases: 8. The CDR3 runs 17 residues. The CDR3 DNA is TGTGCCACCAGCAGACACGCCGGGACTAGCGGGTTCAATGAGCAGTTCTTC. The encoded protein is CATSRHAGTSGFNEQFF.

This clonotype was seen at least ten times. The chain couples TRBV5-8 to TRBJ1-2; TRBD1 is a possible D gene (5 bases). Germline V CDR1 and CDR2: SGHTS, YDEGEE. Trimming took off 0 bases at V and 2 bases at J, with 11 bases between the two ends. This CDR3 is built from 15 residues. The CDR3 is CASSLDGAQNYGYTF. The CDR3 DNA sequence: TGTGCCAGCAGCTTGGATGGGGCGCAGAACTATGGCTACACCTTC.

Many counts were recorded for this clonotype. The chain carries TRBV5-1 and TRBJ2-1; 8 bases agree with TRBD1. There are 15 residues in the CDR3. Germline V CDR1 and CDR2: SGHRS, YFSETQ. V was clipped by 4 bases and J by 8 bases; unmatched bases: 11. CDR3: CASSQGQTGAHEQFF. CDR3 in DNA: TGCGCCAGCAGCCAGGGACAGACAGGGGCCCATGAGCAGTTCTTC.

The chain carries TRBV19 and TRBJ1-1; TRBD1 agrees at 7 bases. CDR3 size: 13 residues. V lost 6 bases and J lost 4; bases outside the gene matches: 5. The germline CDR1 and CDR2 sequences are LNHDA and SQIVND (reference sequence). In DNA, the CDR3 is TGTGCCAGTAGGAAGACAGGGTCCACTGAAGCTTTCTTT. Amino acid sequence: CASRKTGSTEAFF. Filled out from reference TRBV19 and TRBJ1-1, the complete variable domain reads DGGITQSPKYLFRKEGQNVTLSCEQNLNHDAMYWYRQDPGQGLRLIYYSQIVNDFQKGDIAEGYSVSREKKESFPLTVTSAQKNPTAFYLCASRKTGSTEAFFGQGTRLTVV.

This clonotype was counted ten times or more. The rearrangement uses TRBV5-1 and TRBJ1-3; a possible D gene is TRBD1 (5 bases). The CDR3 length is 14 residues. CDR1 and CDR2 from the germline V gene are SGHRS and YFSETQ. Trimming cost V 5 bases and J 0 bases, with 9 bases left between them. The CDR3 loop reads CASRGTVSGNTIYF. The CDR3, as DNA: TGCGCCAGCAGGGGGACGGTCTCTGGAAACACCATATATTTT.

This clonotype was observed many times. The CDR3 loop reads CASRGGQSYGYTF. Written as DNA, the CDR3 is TGTGCCAGCAGGGGGGGGCAGAGCTATGGCTACACCTTC. The chain joins TRBV12-3 or TRBV12-4 to TRBJ1-2, with D perhaps TRBD1 (6 bases). This CDR3 is 13 amino acids long. V lost 6 bases to trimming and J lost 4 bases, with 12 bases between them.

This clonotype was picked up a small number of times. The chain joins TRBV5-1 to TRBJ1-1; D unclear. With 4 bases removed from V and 3 bases from J, the gap between germline ends came to 16 bases. The CDR3 contains 15 residues. From germline, CDR1 is SGHRS and CDR2 YFSETQ. CDR3 residues: CASSESSVGYTEAFF. The CDR3 region has the DNA TGCGCCAGCAGCGAAAGCTCAGTGGGATACACTGAAGCTTTCTTT.

This clonotype occurred many times. This chain links TRBV7-2 with TRBJ1-1; D is unresolved. The CDR3 length is 14 residues. Germline CDR1 SGHTA, CDR2 FQGNSA. V lost 1 base and J lost 3, with 9 bases in between. CDR3 DNA sequence: TGTGCCAGCAGCTTAGATTACAGCTACACTGAAGCTTTCTTT. This translates into CASSLDYSYTEAFF.

This clonotype turned up a few times. Since a much larger clone is just one base distant, this may be a read error. V and J are TRBV20-1 and TRBJ1-1; no firm D call. This CDR3 is 14 amino acids long. The germline V gene encodes CDR1 DFQATT and CDR2 SNEGSKA (reference sequence). V was shortened by 5 bases and J by 1 base, with 14 bases between the two germline ends. The CDR3 DNA follows: TGCAGTGCTCTTTGTTCCCCCGGGAACACTGAAGCTTTCTTT. This sequence encodes CSALCSPGNTEAFF.

This clonotype has ten or more counts. This chain uses TRBV7-6 with TRBJ2-7, with 9 bases identical to TRBD1. Germline CDR1 SGHVS, CDR2 FNYEAQ. The CDR3 extends over 15 amino acids. Trimming at V came to 5 bases and at J to 6 bases, leaving 11 bases not matched to a gene. For the CDR3, the DNA is TGTGCCAGCAGCCCCAGGGACAGGGACCCTAGCGAGCAGTACTTC. It translates to CASSPRDRDPSEQYF.

This clonotype was recorded at least ten times. This chain links TRBV5-1 with TRBJ2-7; D remains unclear. CDR1 and CDR2 (germline): SGHRS, YFSETQ. Deletions cut 0 bases from V and 3 bases from J, with 4 bases between. The CDR3 spans 12 residues. The CDR3 reads CASSLDNYEQYF. The CDR3 DNA sequence: TGCGCCAGCAGCTTGGACAACTACGAGCAGTACTTC. Looking up the rest from reference TRBV5-1 and TRBJ2-7 gives the full variable domain: KAGVTQTPRYLIKTRGQQVTLSCSPISGHRSVSWYQQTPGQGLQFLFEYFSETQRNKGNFPGRFSGRQFSNSRSEMNVSTLELGDSALYLCASSLDNYEQYFGPGTRLTVT.